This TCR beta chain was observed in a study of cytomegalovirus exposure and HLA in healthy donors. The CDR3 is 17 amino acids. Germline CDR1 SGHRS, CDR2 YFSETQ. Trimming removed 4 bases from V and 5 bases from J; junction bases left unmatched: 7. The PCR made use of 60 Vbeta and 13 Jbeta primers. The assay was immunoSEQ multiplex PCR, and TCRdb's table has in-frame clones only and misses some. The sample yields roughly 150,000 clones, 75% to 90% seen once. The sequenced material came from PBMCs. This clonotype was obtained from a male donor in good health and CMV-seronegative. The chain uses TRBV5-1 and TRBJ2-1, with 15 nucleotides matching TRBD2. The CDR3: CASSAGTSGGSDNEQFF. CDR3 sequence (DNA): TGCGCCAGCAGCGCCGGGACTAGCGGGGGGAGCGACAATGAGCAGTTCTTC. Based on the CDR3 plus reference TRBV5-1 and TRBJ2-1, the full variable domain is KAGVTQTPRYLIKTRGQQVTLSCSPISGHRSVSWYQQTPGQGLQFLFEYFSETQRNKGNFPGRFSGRQFSNSRSEMNVSTLELGDSALYLCASSAGTSGGSDNEQFFGPGTRLTVL.